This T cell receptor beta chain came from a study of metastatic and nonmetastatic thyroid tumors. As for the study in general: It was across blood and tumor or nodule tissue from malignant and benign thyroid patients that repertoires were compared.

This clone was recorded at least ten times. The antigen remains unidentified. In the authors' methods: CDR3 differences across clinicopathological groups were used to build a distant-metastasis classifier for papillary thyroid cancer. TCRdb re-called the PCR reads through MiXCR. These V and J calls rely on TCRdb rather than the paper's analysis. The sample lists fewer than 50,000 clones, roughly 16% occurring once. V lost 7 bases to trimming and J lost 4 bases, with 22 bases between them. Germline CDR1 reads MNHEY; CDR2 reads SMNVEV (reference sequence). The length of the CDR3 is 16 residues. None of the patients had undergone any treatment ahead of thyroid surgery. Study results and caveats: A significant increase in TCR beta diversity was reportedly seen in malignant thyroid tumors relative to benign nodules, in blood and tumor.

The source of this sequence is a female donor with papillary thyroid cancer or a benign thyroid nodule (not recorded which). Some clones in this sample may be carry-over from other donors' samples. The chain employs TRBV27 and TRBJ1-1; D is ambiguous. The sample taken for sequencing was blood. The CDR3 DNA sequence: TGTGCCAGCAAATCGGTCGTGGAGGCTAGCGGCACTGAAGCTTTCTTT. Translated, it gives CASKSVVEASGTEAFF.